This T cell receptor (beta chain) was sequenced in a study of blood T cells in healthy people across ages. The study's findings and limits: Correlation between TCR beta diversity and naive T cell percentage was strong. Older individuals had lower TCR beta diversity per million T cells (the decline was roughly linear). Conclusively comparing naive with antigen-experienced cells was impossible with unsorted PBMCs.

Combining a sample-barcoded 5' primer with a J-beta primer mix, a second PCR ran for roughly 7 to 11 cycles. One entry per CDR3 protein, called by TCRdb with MiXCR from the 5' RACE reads. The sample lists 550,000 to 800,000 distinct CDR3 sequences, under 25% occurring once. This clonotype was observed a few times. Its antigen is as yet unknown. The source of this sequence is a man between 65 and 85 years old in good health. Specimen: blood.

In DNA, the CDR3 is TGTGCCAGCAGCCCCTCCGGGACATTATACGAGCAGTACTTC. Protein product: CASSPSGTLYEQYF. V gene TRBV6-5 combines with J gene TRBJ2-7; tentatively, D is TRBD1 (6 bases). In germline, CDR1 is MNHEY, CDR2 SVGAGI. Trimming cost V 6 bases and J 4 bases, with 16 bases left between them. The CDR3 is 14 residues long.